This record covers a single T cell receptor beta chain. Its antigen is currently unknown. Assay: immunoSEQ multiplex PCR; the TCRdb copy retains only in-frame clones and omits some. The table lists some 62,000 clones, roughly 80% of them singletons, with less than 4% in the top ten. The sample is drawn from a study of siplizumab effects on memory and regulatory T cells. CDR3 size: 14 residues. Trimming shortened V by 7 bases and J by 4 bases, and 17 bases separated the two germline ends. Germline V CDR1 and CDR2: SGHRS, YFSETQ. Study conclusions and caveats: Confirmation was lacking for the suppressive function of proliferating Tregs derived from siplizumab cultures. Roughly 80-95% of proliferating clones (CD4+ or CD8+) could not be assigned a naive or memory phenotype. Unstimulated subsets captured only a minor fraction of alloreactive clones.

The TCR originated in a human donor in good health. The chain couples TRBV5-1 to TRBJ1-1, with a weak D call TRBD1 (6 bases). The sample consisted of memory CD4+ T cells sorted from blood. The CDR3 DNA sequence: TGCGCCAGCTTCAACACAGGGTTGAGCACTGAAGCTTTCTTT. Residues: CASFNTGLSTEAFF.